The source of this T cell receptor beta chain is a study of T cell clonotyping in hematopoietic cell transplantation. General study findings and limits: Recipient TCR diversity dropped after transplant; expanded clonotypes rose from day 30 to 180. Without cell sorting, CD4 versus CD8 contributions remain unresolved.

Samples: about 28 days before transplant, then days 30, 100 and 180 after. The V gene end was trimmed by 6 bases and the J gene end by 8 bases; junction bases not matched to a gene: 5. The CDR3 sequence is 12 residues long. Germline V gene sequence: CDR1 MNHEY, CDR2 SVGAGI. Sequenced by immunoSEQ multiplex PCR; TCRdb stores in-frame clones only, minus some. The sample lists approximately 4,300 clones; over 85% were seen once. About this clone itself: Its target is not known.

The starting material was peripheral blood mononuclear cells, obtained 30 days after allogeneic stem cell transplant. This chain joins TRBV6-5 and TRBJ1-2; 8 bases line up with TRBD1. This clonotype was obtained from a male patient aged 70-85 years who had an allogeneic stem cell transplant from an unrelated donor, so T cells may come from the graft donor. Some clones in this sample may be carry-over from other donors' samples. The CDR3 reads CASSRTGQGYTF. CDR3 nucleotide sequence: TGTGCCAGCAGCCGGACAGGGCAAGGCTACACCTTC.